Included here is one T cell receptor beta chain sequence, with context. Antigen unknown. A junction boundary mismatches the germline segment, possibly from a read error. Germline V gene sequence: CDR1 SEHNR, CDR2 FQNEAQ (reference sequence). The CDR3 contains 14 residues. These data originate in a study of cytomegalovirus exposure and HLA in healthy donors. General study results and limits: Most sequenced TCRs were rare (though some public TCRs occurred in many donors). A list of 164 TCR beta chains associated with cytomegalovirus was given.

The donors comprised healthy bone marrow donors. The PCR had 60 Vbeta and 13 Jbeta primers. This table comes from immunoSEQ multiplex PCR, and its TCRdb copy is limited to in-frame clones, with some not included. Of just over 200,000 clones listed, about 70% are singletons. The sequencing input was PBMCs. This TCR was sampled from a man aged 40-49 years in good health and CMV-seropositive. The V call is TRBV7-9, the J call TRBJ2-6; perhaps TRBD2 as D (5 bases). CDR3 in DNA: TGTTCCAGCACTAGTTTTTCTGGGGCCAACGTCCTGACTTTC. It yields the protein CSSTSFSGANVLTF.